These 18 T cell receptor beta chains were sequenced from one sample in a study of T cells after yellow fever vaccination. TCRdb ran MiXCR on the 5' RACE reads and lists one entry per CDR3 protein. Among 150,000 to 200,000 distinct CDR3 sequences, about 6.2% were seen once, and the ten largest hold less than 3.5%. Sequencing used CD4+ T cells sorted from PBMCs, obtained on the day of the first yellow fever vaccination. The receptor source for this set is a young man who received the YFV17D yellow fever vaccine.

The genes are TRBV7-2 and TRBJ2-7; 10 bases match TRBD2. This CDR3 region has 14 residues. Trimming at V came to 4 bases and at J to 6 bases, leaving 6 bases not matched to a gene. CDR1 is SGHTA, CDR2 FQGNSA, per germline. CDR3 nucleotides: TGTGCCAGCAGCTCTAGCGGGGGACCGCTCGAGCAGTACTTC. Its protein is CASSSSGGPLEQYF.

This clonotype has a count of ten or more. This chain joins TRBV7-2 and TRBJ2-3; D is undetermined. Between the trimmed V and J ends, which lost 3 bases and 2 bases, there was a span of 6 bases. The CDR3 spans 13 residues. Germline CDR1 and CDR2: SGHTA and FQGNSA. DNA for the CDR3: TGTGCCAGCAGCTTGCAGACCACAGATACGCAGTATTTT. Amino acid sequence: CASSLQTTDTQYF.

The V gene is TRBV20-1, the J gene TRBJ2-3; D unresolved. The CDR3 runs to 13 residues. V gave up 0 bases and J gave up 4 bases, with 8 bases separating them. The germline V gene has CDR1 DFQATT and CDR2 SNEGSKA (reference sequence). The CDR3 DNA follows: TGCAGTGCTAGAGATCGCGCGCCAGATACGCAGTATTTT. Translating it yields CSARDRAPDTQYF.

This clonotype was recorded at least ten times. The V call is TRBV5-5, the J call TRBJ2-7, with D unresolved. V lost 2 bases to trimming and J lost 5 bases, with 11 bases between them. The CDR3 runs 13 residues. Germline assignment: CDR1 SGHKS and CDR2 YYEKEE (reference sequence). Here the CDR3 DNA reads TGTGCCAGCAGCTTAAATCCGGGCAACGAGCAGTACGTC. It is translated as CASSLNPGNEQYV.

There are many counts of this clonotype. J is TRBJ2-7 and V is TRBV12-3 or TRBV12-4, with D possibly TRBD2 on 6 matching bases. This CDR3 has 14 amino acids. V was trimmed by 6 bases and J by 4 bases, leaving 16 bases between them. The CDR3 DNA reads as TGTGCCAGCAGCGGGACTGTCGGTACTTACGAGCAGTACTTC. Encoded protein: CASSGTVGTYEQYF.

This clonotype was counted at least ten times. In DNA, the CDR3 is TGTGCCAGCAGCACATCAGGGGGTCAGCCCCAGCATTTT. Translated, it gives CASSTSGGQPQHF. The chain employs TRBV7-9 and TRBJ1-5, with 7 bases lining up with TRBD1. Trimming cost V 5 bases and J 6 bases; bases outside gene matches: 4. Per the germline V gene, CDR1 is SEHNR and CDR2 is FQNEAQ (reference sequence). The CDR3 totals 13 residues.

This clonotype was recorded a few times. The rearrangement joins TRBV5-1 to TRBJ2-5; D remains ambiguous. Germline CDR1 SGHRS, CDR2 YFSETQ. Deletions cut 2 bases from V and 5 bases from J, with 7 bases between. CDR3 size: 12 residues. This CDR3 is CASSFQRETQYF. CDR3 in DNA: TGCGCCAGCAGCTTTCAGAGGGAGACCCAGTACTTC.

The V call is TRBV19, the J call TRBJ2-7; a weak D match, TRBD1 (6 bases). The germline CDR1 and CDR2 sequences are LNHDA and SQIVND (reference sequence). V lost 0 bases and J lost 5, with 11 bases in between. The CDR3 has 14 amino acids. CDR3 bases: TGTGCCAGTAGTATAGATCAGGGGCGCCACGAGCAGTACTTC. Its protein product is CASSIDQGRHEQYF.

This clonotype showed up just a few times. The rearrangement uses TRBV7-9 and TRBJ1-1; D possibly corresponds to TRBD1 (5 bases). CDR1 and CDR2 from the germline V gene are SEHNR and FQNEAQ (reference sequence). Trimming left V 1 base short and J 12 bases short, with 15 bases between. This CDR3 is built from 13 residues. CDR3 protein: CASSLDAGRKTFF. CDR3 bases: TGTGCCAGCAGCTTAGACGCGGGGCGGAAGACTTTCTTT. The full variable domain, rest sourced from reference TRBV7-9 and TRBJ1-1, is DTGVSQNPRHKITKRGQNVTFRCDPISEHNRLYWYRQTLGQGPEFLTYFQNEAQLEKSRLLSDRFSAERPKGSFSTLEIQRTEQGDSAMYLCASSLDAGRKTFFGQGTRLTVV.

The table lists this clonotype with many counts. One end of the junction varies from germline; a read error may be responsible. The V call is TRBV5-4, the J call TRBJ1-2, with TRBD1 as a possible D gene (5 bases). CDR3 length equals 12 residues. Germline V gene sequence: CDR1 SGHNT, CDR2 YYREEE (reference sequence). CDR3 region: CASSLERQGYPF. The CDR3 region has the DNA TGTGCCAGCAGCTTGGAACGGCAGGGCTACCCCTTC.

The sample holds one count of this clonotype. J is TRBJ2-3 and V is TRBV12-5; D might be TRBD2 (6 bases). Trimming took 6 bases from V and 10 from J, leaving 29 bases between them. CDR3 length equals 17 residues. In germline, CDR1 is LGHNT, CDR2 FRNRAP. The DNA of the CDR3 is TGTGCTAGTGGCCACAACGGGGCAGAGGAGGGCAGATCAGCGCAGTATTTT. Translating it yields CASGHNGAEEGRSAQYF.

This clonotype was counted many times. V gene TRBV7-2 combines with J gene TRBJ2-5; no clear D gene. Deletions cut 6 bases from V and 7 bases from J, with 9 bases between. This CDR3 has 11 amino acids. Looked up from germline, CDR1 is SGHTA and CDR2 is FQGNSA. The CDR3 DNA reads TGTGCCAGCAGTTCCCTTTGGACCCAGTACTTC. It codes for CASSSLWTQYF.

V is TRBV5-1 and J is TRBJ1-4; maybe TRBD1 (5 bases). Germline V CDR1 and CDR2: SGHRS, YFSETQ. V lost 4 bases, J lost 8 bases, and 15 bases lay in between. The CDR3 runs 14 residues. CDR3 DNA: TGCGCCAGCAGCCCGGACAACAGAGGGGAAAAACTGTTTTTT. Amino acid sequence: CASSPDNRGEKLFF.

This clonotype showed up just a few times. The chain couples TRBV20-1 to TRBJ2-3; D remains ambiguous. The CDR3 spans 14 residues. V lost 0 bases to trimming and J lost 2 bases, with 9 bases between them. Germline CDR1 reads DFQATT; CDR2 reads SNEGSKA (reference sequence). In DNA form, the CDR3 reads TGCAGTGCTAGAGATAACCCCTCCACAGATACGCAGTATTTT. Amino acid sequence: CSARDNPSTDTQYF.

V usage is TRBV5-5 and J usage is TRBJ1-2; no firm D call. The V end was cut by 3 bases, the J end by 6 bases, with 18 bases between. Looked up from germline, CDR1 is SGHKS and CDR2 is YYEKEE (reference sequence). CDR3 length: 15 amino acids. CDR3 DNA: TGTGCCAGCAGCTCTCGGGCTCGAACCGGGCATGGCTACACCTTC. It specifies CASSSRARTGHGYTF.

CDR3 protein: CASSHRTENNYGYTF. DNA for the CDR3: TGTGCCAGCAGCCACCGGACGGAGAATAACTATGGCTACACCTTC. This chain joins TRBV4-2 and TRBJ1-2; D unresolved. V lost 3 bases and J lost 1, with 12 bases in between. CDR1 LGHNA and CDR2 YNFKEQ come from the germline V gene. CDR3 length: 15 residues.

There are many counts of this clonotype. The CDR3 DNA reads as TGCGCCAGCAGCTTCACTCGCAGCTCCTACAATGAGCAGTTCTTC. It codes for CASSFTRSSYNEQFF. The chain carries TRBV5-1 and TRBJ2-1; no firm D call. The germline V gene has CDR1 SGHRS and CDR2 YFSETQ. V shed 2 bases and J shed 0 bases, with 9 bases lying between them. The CDR3 sequence is 15 residues long.

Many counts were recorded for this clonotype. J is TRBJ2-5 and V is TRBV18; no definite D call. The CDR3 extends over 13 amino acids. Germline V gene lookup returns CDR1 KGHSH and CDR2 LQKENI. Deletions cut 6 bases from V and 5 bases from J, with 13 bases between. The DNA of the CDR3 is TGTGCCAGCTCCCTGGGCTCTGTGGAGACCCAGTACTTC. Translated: CASSLGSVETQYF. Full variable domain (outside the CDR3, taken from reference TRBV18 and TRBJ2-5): NAGVMQNPRHLVRRRGQEARLRCSPMKGHSHVYWYRQLPEEGLKFMVYLQKENIIDESGMPKERFSAEFPKEGPSILRIQQVVRGDSAAYFCASSLGSVETQYFGPGTRLLVL.